This TCR beta chain was documented in a study of molecular identifiers for immune sequencing clone quantification. The length of the CDR3 is 14 residues. CDR1 and CDR2 (germline): SQVTM, ANQGSEA. A single record per CDR3 protein comes from TCRdb applying MiXCR to the PCR reads. The repertoire holds 490,000 or so distinct CDR3 sequences, with approximately 25% as singletons. V gene TRBV29-1 combines with J gene TRBJ2-7, with 7 bases that match TRBD2. The sequenced sample was naive CD8+ T cells from blood, with Jurkat cell RNA spiked in. The subset here: FACS-sorted CD8+CD4-CCR7+CD45RA+ naive T cells. The TCR was taken from a human donor in good health. Some libraries in this study had Jurkat cell RNA spiked in. In nucleotides, the CDR3 is TGCAGAGTTCTTATAGGACTAGACACCTACGAGCAGTACTTC. It yields the protein CRVLIGLDTYEQYF.